These 3 T cell receptor beta chains originate from one sample sequenced in a study of blood T cells in healthy people across ages. Together with a sample-barcoded 5' primer, a J-beta primer mix was included in a second PCR lasting about 6 to 11 cycles. From the 5' RACE reads, TCRdb called clonotypes with MiXCR, one entry per CDR3 protein. Of about 1,500,000 distinct CDR3 sequences in the sample, 28% were seen once. The sample comprised blood. Receptors originate from a woman aged 30 to 39 in good health.

This clonotype was counted a few times. The rearrangement links TRBV14 to TRBJ1-2; D gene unclear. The germline V gene has CDR1 SGHDN and CDR2 FVKESK. Between the trimmed V and J ends, which lost 5 bases and 5 bases, there was a span of 15 bases. CDR3 length: 14 amino acids. The CDR3, as DNA: TGTGCCAGCAGCGAAGGATCCGGAACTTATGGCTACACCTTC. Amino acids: CASSEGSGTYGYTF.

The chain couples TRBV4-3 to TRBJ2-2; a possible D gene is TRBD2 (6 bases). This CDR3 has 15 amino acids. Trimming took off 1 base at V and 5 bases at J, with 11 bases between the two ends. Per germline, CDR1 LGHNA and CDR2 YSLEER. The CDR3 loop is CASSQVEGRTGELFF. The CDR3 bases are TGCGCCAGCAGCCAAGTGGAGGGGAGGACCGGGGAGCTGTTTTTT.

This clonotype came up once. The chain uses TRBV5-1 and TRBJ1-5, with D maybe TRBD1 (5 bases). Trimming took 3 bases from V and 5 from J, leaving 15 bases between them. Per germline, CDR1 SGHRS and CDR2 YFSETQ. This CDR3 spans 15 amino acids. CDR3 in DNA: TGCGCCAGCAGCTCCCTCCCAGGGCCGGATCAGCCCCAGCATTTT. It encodes CASSSLPGPDQPQHF. Variable domain in full (rest from reference TRBV5-1 and TRBJ1-5): KAGVTQTPRYLIKTRGQQVTLSCSPISGHRSVSWYQQTPGQGLQFLFEYFSETQRNKGNFPGRFSGRQFSNSRSEMNVSTLELGDSALYLCASSSLPGPDQPQHFGDGTRLSIL.